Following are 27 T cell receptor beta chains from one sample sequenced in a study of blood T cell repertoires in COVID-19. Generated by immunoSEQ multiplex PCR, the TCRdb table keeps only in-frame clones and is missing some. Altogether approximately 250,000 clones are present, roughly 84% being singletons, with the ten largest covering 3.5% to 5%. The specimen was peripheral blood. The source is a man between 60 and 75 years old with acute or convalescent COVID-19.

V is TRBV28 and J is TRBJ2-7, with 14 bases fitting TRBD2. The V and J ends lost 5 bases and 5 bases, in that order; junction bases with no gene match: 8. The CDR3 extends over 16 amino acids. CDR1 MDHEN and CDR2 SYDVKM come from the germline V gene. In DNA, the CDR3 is TGTGCCAGCAGTCCTCCCCGACTAGCGGGAGGGCACGAGCAGTACTTC. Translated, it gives CASSPPRLAGGHEQYF.

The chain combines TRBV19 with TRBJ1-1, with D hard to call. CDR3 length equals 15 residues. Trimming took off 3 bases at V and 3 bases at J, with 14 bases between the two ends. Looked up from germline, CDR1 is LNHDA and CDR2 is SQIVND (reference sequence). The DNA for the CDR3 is TGTGCCAGTAGTATTGTAAGCACGATATACACTGAAGCTTTCTTT. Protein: CASSIVSTIYTEAFF.

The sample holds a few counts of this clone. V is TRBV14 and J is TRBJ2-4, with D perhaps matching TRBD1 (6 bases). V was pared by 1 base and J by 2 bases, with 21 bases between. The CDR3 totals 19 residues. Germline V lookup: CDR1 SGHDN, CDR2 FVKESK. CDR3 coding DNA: TGTGCCAGCAGCCAAGGGCAGGGGCCATGGGCCGTAACCAAAAACATTCAGTACTTC. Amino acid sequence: CASSQGQGPWAVTKNIQYF.

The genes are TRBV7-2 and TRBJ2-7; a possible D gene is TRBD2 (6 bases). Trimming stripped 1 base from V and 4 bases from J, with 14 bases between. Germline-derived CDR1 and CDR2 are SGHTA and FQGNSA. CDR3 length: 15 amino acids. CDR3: CASSLEARGLYEQYF. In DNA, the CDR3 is TGTGCCAGCAGCTTAGAGGCCCGGGGACTTTACGAGCAGTACTTC. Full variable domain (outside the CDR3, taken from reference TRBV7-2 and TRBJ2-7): GAGVSQSPSNKVTEKGKDVELRCDPISGHTALYWYRQSLGQGLEFLIYFQGNSAPDKSGLPSDRFSAERTGGSVSTLTIQRTQQEDSAVYLCASSLEARGLYEQYFGPGTRLTVT.

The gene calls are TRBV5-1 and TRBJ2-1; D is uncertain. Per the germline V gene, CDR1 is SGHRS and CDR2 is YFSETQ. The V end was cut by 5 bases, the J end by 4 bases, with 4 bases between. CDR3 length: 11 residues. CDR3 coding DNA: TGCGCCAGCAGACAATACAATGAGCAGTTCTTC. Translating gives CASRQYNEQFF.

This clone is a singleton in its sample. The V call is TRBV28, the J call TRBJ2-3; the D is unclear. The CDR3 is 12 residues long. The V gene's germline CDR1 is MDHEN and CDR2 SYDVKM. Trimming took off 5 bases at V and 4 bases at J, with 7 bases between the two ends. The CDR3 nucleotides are TGTGCCAGCAGTATCCAGTCAGATACGCAGTATTTT. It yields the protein CASSIQSDTQYF.

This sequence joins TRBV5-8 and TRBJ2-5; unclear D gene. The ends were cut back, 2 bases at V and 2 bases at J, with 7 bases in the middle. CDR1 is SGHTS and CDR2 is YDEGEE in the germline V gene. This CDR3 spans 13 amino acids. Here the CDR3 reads CASSLDWQETQYF. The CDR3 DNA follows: TGTGCCAGCAGCTTAGACTGGCAAGAGACCCAGTACTTC.

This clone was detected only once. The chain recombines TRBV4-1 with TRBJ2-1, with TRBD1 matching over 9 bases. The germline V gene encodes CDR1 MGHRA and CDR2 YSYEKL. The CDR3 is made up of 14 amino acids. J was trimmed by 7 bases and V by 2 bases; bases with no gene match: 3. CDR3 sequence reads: CASSQYGQGNEQFF. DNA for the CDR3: TGCGCCAGCAGCCAATATGGACAGGGGAATGAGCAGTTCTTC.

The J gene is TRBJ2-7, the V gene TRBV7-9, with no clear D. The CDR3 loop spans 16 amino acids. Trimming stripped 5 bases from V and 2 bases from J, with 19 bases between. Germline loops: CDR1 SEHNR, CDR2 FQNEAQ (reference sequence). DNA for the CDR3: TGTGCCAGCAGCCCCCCCCCAGATCAACGTACCTACGAGCAGTACTTC. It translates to CASSPPPDQRTYEQYF.

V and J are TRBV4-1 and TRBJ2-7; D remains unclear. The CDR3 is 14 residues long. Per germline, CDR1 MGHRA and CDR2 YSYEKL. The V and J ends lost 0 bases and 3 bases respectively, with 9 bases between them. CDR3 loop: CASSQEFPNYEQYF. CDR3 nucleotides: TGCGCCAGCAGCCAAGAGTTCCCCAACTACGAGCAGTACTTC.

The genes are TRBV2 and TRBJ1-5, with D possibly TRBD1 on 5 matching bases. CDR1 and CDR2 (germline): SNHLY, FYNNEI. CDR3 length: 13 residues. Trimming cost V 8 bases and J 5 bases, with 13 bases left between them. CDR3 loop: CASRDSGHQPQHF. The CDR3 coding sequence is TGTGCCAGCCGGGACTCCGGGCATCAGCCCCAGCATTTT.

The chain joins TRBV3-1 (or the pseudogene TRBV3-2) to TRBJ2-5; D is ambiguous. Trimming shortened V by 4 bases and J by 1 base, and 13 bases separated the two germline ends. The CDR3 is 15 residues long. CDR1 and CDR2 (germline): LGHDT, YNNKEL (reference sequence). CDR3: CASSLTLGSQETQYF. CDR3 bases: TGTGCCAGCAGCCTAACCCTCGGGTCCCAAGAGACCCAGTACTTC.

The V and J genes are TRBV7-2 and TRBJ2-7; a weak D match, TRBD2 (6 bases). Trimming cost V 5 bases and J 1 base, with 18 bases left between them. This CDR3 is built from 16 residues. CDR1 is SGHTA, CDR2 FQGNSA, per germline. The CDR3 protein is CASSPRLGFGSYEQYF. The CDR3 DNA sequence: TGTGCCAGCAGCCCTCGACTAGGTTTCGGGTCCTACGAGCAGTACTTC.

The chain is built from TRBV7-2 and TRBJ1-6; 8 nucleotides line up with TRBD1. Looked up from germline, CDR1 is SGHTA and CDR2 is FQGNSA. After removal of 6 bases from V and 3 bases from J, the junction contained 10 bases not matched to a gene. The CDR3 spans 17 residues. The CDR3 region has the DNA TGTGCCAGCAGTCAACAGGGGGGACCTGGCTATAATTCACCCCTCCACTTT. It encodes CASSQQGGPGYNSPLHF. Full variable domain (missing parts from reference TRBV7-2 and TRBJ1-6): GAGVSQSPSNKVTEKGKDVELRCDPISGHTALYWYRQSLGQGLEFLIYFQGNSAPDKSGLPSDRFSAERTGGSVSTLTIQRTQQEDSAVYLCASSQQGGPGYNSPLHFGNGTRLTVT.

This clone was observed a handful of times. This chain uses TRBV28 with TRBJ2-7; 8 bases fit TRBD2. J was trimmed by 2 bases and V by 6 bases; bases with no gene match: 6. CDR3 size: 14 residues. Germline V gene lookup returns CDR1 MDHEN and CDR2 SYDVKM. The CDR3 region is CASSDPGLAYEQYF. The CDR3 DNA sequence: TGTGCCAGCAGCGATCCGGGACTAGCCTACGAGCAGTACTTC.

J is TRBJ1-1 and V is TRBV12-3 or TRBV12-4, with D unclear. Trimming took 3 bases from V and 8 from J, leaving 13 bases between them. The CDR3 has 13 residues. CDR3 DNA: TGTGCCAGCAGTTTGGAGGAGGTGGCCGAAGCTTTCTTT. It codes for CASSLEEVAEAFF.

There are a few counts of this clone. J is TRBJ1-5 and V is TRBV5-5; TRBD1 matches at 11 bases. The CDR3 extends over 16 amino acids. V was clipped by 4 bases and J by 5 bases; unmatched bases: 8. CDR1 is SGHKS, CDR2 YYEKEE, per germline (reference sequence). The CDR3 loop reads CASSIGQGAGDQPQHF. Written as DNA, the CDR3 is TGTGCCAGCAGCATTGGACAGGGGGCAGGGGATCAGCCCCAGCATTTT.

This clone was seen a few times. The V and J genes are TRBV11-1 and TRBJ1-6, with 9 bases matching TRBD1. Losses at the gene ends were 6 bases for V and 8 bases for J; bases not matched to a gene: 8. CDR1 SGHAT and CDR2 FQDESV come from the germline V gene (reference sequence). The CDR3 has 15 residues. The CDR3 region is CASSIGQGPDSPLHF. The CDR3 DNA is TGTGCCAGCAGTATAGGACAGGGGCCTGATTCACCCCTCCACTTT. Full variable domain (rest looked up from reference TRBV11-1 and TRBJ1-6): EAEVAQSPRYKITEKSQAVAFWCDPISGHATLYWYRQILGQGPELLVQFQDESVVDDSQLPKDRFSAERLKGVDSTLKIQPAELGDSAMYLCASSIGQGPDSPLHFGNGTRLTVT.

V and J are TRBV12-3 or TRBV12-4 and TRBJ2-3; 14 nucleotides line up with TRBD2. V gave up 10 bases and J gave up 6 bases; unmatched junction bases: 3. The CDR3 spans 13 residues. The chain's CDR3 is CATGLAGVDTQYF. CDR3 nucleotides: TGTGCCACGGGACTAGCGGGAGTTGATACGCAGTATTTT.

In DNA, the CDR3 is TGTGCCAGCAGATTGGGACAGGGACTGGGCTCACCCCTCCACTTT. Encoded protein: CASRLGQGLGSPLHF. The chain joins TRBV27 to TRBJ1-6; 9 nucleotides align to TRBD1. Germline lookup yields CDR1 MNHEY and CDR2 SMNVEV (reference sequence). With V trimmed by 6 bases and J by 10 bases, 10 bases remained unmatched. There are 15 residues in the CDR3.

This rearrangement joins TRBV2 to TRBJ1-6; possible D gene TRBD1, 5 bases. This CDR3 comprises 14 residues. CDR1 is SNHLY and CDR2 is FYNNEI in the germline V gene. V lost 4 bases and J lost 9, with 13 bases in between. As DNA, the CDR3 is TGTGCCAGCAGTGTCTTCGGGGGTGGTTCACCCCTCCACTTT. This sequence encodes CASSVFGGGSPLHF.

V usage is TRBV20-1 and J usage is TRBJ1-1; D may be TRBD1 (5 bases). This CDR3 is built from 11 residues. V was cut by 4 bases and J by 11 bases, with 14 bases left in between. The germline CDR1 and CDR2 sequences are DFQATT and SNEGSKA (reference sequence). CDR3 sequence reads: CSAKDTSEAFF. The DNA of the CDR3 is TGCAGTGCTAAGGACACCTCCGAGGCTTTCTTT.

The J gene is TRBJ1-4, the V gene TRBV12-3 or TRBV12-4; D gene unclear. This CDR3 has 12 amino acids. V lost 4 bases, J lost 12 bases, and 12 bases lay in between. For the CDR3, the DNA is TGTGCCAGCAGTTATTTCAACACAGAACTGTTTTTT. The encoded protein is CASSYFNTELFF.

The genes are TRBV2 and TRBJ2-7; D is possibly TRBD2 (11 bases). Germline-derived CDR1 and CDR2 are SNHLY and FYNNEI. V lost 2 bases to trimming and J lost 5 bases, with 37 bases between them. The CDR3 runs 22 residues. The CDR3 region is CASSELSLGTGDVLAGVNEQYF. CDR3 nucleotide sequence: TGTGCCAGCAGTGAACTTTCGTTGGGGACAGGGGATGTACTAGCGGGAGTTAACGAGCAGTACTTC.

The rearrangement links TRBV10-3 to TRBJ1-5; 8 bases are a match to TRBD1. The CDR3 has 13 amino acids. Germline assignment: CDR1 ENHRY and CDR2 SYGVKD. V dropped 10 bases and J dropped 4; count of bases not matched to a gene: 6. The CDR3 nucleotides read TGTGCCACCGGGACAGGTCTAAATCAGCCCCAGCATTTT. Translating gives CATGTGLNQPQHF.

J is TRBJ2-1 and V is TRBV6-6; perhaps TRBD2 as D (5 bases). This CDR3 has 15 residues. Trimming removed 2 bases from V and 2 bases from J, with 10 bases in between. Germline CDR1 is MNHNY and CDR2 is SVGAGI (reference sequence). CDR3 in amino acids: CASSYVEVPYNEQFF. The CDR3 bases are TGTGCCAGCAGTTACGTGGAGGTCCCCTACAATGAGCAGTTCTTC.

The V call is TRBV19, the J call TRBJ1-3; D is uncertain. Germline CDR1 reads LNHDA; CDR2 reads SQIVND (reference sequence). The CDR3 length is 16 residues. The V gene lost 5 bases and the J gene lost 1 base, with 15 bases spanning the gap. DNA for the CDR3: TGTGCCAGTAGTTTCCGGGATTTGGAGTCTGGAAACACCATATATTTT. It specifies CASSFRDLESGNTIYF.